This T cell receptor (beta chain) was profiled in a study of shared clonotypes between healthy human individuals. TCRdb's copy holds only in-frame clones and misses some; the assay was immunoSEQ multiplex PCR. Counted here are over a million clones, about 80% occurring once; the ten biggest clones make up around 0.61%. The table lists this clone with many counts. Other DNA variants within this sample encode the same CDR3. The clonotype comes from a man aged 18 to 29 in good health. Some clones in this sample may be carry-over from other donors' samples. Specimen: memory CD4+ T cells from PBMCs. Subset reported: CD45RA-negative fraction.

The CDR3 DNA follows: TGCGCCAGCAGCTTGGACAGGGTGAACACTGAAGCTTTCTTT. Its translation: CASSLDRVNTEAFF. The chain carries TRBV5-1 and TRBJ1-1; maybe TRBD1 (6 bases). The CDR3 loop spans 14 amino acids. Deletions cut 0 bases from V and 0 bases from J, with 6 bases between. The germline V gene encodes CDR1 SGHRS and CDR2 YFSETQ.